This T cell receptor beta chain was recovered during a study of cytomegalovirus exposure and HLA in healthy donors. Study-level background: HLA-typed donors contributed approximately 92 million unique TCRs, which were held in an early data release. Study-wide results and limits: There were some V segments, including TRBV6-2 and TRBV6-3, excluded as indistinguishable.

Primers included in the PCR were 60 Vbeta and 13 Jbeta primers. As originally analysed: The authors later counted about 80 million unique TCR beta chains, some 9.9 million of them shared. The data were produced by immunoSEQ multiplex PCR, yet TCRdb's version contains in-frame clones alone and is incomplete. Clone size and the V and J calls come from that table; the DNA yielded D and trimming. The sample includes some 110,000 clones, 78% seen only once; the top ten take around 1.2%. Germline-derived CDR1 and CDR2 are ENHRY and SYGVKD. This CDR3 comprises 14 residues. V was trimmed by 6 bases and J by 9 bases, leaving 15 bases between them. Turning to this clone: The antigen remains undetermined.

The sequenced sample was PBMCs. The clonotype comes from a man aged 30 to 45 in good health and CMV-seronegative. V and J are TRBV10-3 and TRBJ1-6; the D gene is possibly TRBD1 (5 bases). Written as DNA, the CDR3 is TGTGCCATCAGCGACACAGGTAGAGGTTCACCCCTCCACTTT. Translated, it gives CAISDTGRGSPLHF.